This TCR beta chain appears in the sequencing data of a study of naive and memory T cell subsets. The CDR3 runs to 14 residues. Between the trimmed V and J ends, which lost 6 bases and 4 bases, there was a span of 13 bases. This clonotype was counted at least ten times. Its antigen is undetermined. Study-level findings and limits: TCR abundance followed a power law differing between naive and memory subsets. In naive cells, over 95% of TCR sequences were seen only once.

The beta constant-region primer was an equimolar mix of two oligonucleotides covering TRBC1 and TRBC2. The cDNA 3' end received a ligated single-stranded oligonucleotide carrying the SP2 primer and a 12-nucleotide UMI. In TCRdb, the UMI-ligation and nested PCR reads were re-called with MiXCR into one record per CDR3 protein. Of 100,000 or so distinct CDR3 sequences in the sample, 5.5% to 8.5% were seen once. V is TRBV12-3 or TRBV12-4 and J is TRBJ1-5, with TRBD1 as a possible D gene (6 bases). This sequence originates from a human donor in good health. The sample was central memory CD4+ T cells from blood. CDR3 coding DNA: TGTGCCAGCAGGGCGGGACAAGGAAATCAGCCCCAGCATTTT. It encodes CASRAGQGNQPQHF.